This entry describes one T cell receptor (beta chain). The antigen is unknown. Some clones are missing from TCRdb's copy, which holds only in-frame ones; the method was immunoSEQ multiplex PCR. The repertoire consists of about 350,000 clones, with 88% occurring once and the leading ten covering approximately 5.9%. The data were obtained in a study of Ad26.COV2.S vaccination and SARS-CoV-2 variants. Looking at the study overall: Each vaccinee took Ad26.COV2.S intramuscularly, once or twice 56 days apart. Study results and caveats: The analyses of TCR breadth and depth may have understated the size of total T cell responses. Those who received the vaccine showed greater spike-specific TCR breadth than those given placebo.

Treatment here: some 19 received Ad26.COV2.S at low or high dose, single or two shots; several received placebo; per-sample allocation not given. Repertoires come from day 63 after the first vaccine or placebo injection. V dropped 1 base and J dropped 1 base, with 7 bases sitting between them. This CDR3 has 14 residues. CDR1 is MDHEN, CDR2 SYDVKM, per germline. The specimen comprised peripheral blood, sampled in a trial of Ad26.COV2.S vaccine versus placebo. This TCR was recovered from a person aged 18-60 years who received the Ad26.COV2.S COVID-19 vaccine or a placebo. The chain links TRBV28 to TRBJ1-2, with D perhaps matching TRBD1 (5 bases). As DNA, the CDR3 is TGTGCCAGCAGTTTATTAGGGGTTAACTATGGCTACACCTTC. As protein: CASSLLGVNYGYTF.